This is a list of T cell receptor beta chains from one sample in a study of cytomegalovirus exposure and HLA in healthy donors. TCRdb's table, derived via immunoSEQ multiplex PCR, lists solely in-frame clones and lacks some. The sample has around 30,000 clones, less than 70% seen once; the top ten hold roughly two fifths. Source material: PBMCs. The origin of the receptors is a male donor in good health and CMV-seropositive. CDR3s include the opening cysteine and the closing phenylalanine or tryptophan. A D gene is named only where the DNA matches it firmly. Not every row has a clone size; where given, it reads once, few, many or a size class.

NA,TRBV6-1,TRBJ1-1,NA,CASSEAAGWDTEAFF,TGTGCCAGCAGTGAAGCAGCAGGGTGGGACACTGAAGCTTTCTTT
NA,TRBV30,TRBJ2-3,NA,CAWSVRGRVSTDTQYF,TGTGCCTGGAGTGTACGTGGCAGGGTTAGCACAGATACGCAGTATTTT
NA,TRBV27,TRBJ1-1,NA,CASSLGGGTEAFF,TGTGCCAGCAGTTTGGGAGGGGGCACTGAAGCTTTCTTT
TRBD1,TRBV28,TRBJ2-7,NA,CASSSRQGGSYEQYF,TGTGCCAGCAGTTCCCGACAGGGGGGGTCCTACGAGCAGTACTTC
NA,TRBV4-1,TRBJ2-7,many,CASSFREDYEQYF,TGCGCCAGCAGCTTCAGGGAGGACTACGAGCAGTACTTC
TRBD1,TRBV2,TRBJ1-1,NA,CASSADRGPTREAFF,TGTGCCAGCAGTGCGGACAGGGGGCCAACACGGGAAGCTTTCTTT
NA,TRBV10-1,TRBJ2-4,NA,CASRRQKKNIQYF,TGCGCCAGCAGGAGACAGAAGAAAAACATTCAGTACTTC
NA,TRBV30,TRBJ1-5,NA,CAWSSGGNQPQHF,TGTGCCTGGAGTTCGGGGGGCAATCAGCCCCAGCATTTT
TRBD1,TRBV6-5,TRBJ1-1,NA,CASSFRQGGNTEAFF,TGTGCCAGCAGTTTCCGACAGGGGGGAAACACTGAAGCTTTCTTT
TRBD1,TRBV10-1,TRBJ1-1,once,CASSESTGGDEAFF,TGCGCCAGCAGTGAGTCGACAGGGGGTGATGAAGCTTTCTTT
NA,TRBV12-2,TRBJ2-7,NA,CASRFPRQHPSYEQYF,TGTGCAAGTCGTTTCCCCCGACAGCACCCTTCCTACGAGCAGTACTTC
NA,TRBV5-4,TRBJ1-2,NA,CASSLGQLYGYTF,TGTGCCAGCAGCCTTGGACAGCTATATGGCTACACCTTC
NA,TRBV10-1,TRBJ2-1,NA,CASSFSGSVAEQFF,TGCGCCAGCAGTTTCTCGGGATCGGTGGCCGAGCAGTTCTTC
TRBD2,TRBV5-1,TRBJ2-3,NA,CASKSGGSTDTQYF,TGCGCCAGCAAGAGCGGGGGGTCCACAGATACGCAGTATTTT
NA,TRBV12-2,TRBJ1-3,NA,CASRPRRREEEAGNTIYF,TGTGCAAGTCGCCCCCGCCGCCGGGAAGAAGAGGCTGGAAACACCATATATTTT
NA,TRBV28,TRBJ2-4,NA,CASSLSGSSAKNIQYF,TGTGCCAGCAGTTTATCAGGGTCCTCGGCCAAAAACATTCAGTACTTC